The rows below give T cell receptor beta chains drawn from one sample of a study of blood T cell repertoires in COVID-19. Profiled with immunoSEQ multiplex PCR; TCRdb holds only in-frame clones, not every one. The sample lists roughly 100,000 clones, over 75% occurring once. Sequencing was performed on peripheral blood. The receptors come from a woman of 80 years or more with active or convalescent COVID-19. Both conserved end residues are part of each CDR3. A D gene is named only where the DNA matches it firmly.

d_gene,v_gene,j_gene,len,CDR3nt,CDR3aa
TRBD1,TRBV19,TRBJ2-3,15,TGTGCCAGTGGTGCGGGACAGGGTGTAGCAGATACGCAGTATTTT,CASGAGQGVADTQYF
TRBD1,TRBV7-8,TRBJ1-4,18,TGTGCCAGCAGCCCCTTCCCCTACAGGGGACCGACTAATGAAAAACTGTTTTTT,CASSPFPYRGPTNEKLFF
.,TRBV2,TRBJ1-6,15,TGTGCCAGCAGTGAAGGGGGGGAGCTTAATTCACCCCTCCACTTT,CASSEGGELNSPLHF
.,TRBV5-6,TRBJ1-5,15,TGTGCCAGCAGCCGAGGACAGTTGCGCAATCAGCCCCAGCATTTT,CASSRGQLRNQPQHF
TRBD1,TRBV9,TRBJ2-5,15,TGTGCCAGCAGCGTGGACAGGGGGCGCGAGGAGACCCAGTACTTC,CASSVDRGREETQYF
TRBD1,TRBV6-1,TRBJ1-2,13,TGTGCCAGCAGGGAAGGACAGGCCTATGGCTACACCTTC,CASREGQAYGYTF
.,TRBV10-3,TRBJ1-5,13,TGTGCCATCGGGCCGCAGCTCAATCAGCCCCAGCATTTT,CAIGPQLNQPQHF
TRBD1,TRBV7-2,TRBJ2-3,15,TGTGCCAGCAGATCACAAACAGGGGGCGCGGATACGCAGTATTTT,CASRSQTGGADTQYF
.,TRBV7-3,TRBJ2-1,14,TGTGCCAGCAGCGTAAGACAGCCCGAAGATGAGCAGTTCTTC,CASSVRQPEDEQFF
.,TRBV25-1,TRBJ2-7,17,TGTGCCAGCAGTGAGACGGGAAGCGGGACACTCTCCTACGAGCAGTACTTC,CASSETGSGTLSYEQYF
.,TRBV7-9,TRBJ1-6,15,TGTGCCAGCAGCTTACGCGGAGGGAGGAATTCACCCCTCCACTTT,CASSLRGGRNSPLHF
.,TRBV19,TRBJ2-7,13,TGTGCCAGTAGTAAACAGGTTACCTACGAGCAGTACTTC,CASSKQVTYEQYF
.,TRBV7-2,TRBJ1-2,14,TGTGCCAGCAGCTTAGAGAGCCGGAGTCCTGGCTACACCTTC,CASSLESRSPGYTF
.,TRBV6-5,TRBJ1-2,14,TGTGCCAGCAGGTCCACGCGCTCTAACTATGGCTACACCTTC,CASRSTRSNYGYTF
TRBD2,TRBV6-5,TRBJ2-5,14,TGTGCCAGCAGGACTAGCGGGGCAATAAAGACCCAGTACTTC,CASRTSGAIKTQYF